The 32 T cell receptor beta chains reported below all come from one sample, sequenced in a study of T cells in Graves' hyperthyroidism and ophthalmopathy. TCR beta CDR3 regions were amplified from RNA transcripts. Carried out on the TCR CDR3, a first-round RT-PCR used the HTBI primer set. TCRdb fed the multiplex PCR reads into MiXCR, producing one record per CDR3 protein. The sample lists approximately 590,000 distinct CDR3 sequences, around 46% occurring once. Sample: peripheral blood or thyroid tissue (not recorded which). The receptors were gathered from a woman between 18 and 29 years old with Graves' hyperthyroidism.

The V call is TRBV5-1, the J call TRBJ1-4, with no clear D. V was trimmed by 1 base and J by 7 bases, leaving 11 bases between them. This CDR3 comprises 14 residues. CDR1 and CDR2 from the germline V gene are SGHRS and YFSETQ. As DNA, the CDR3 is TGCGCCAGCAGCTTGTATGTGGGAAGTGAAAAACTGTTTTTT. As protein: CASSLYVGSEKLFF.

The sample holds a few counts of this clonotype. The chain is built from TRBV20-1 and TRBJ1-1; 7 nucleotides align to TRBD1. After removal of 4 bases from V and 4 bases from J, the junction contained 6 bases not matched to a gene. The V gene's germline CDR1 is DFQATT and CDR2 SNEGSKA (reference sequence). The CDR3 contains 13 residues. This CDR3 reads CSAIRDSSTEAFF. DNA of the CDR3: TGCAGTGCTATCCGGGACAGCAGCACTGAAGCTTTCTTT.

The chain recombines TRBV20-1 with TRBJ1-4; 9 bases match TRBD1. The CDR3 runs to 14 residues. Unmatched junction bases numbered 5, after V lost 1 base and J lost 8 bases. Germline CDR1 reads DFQATT; CDR2 reads SNEGSKA (reference sequence). The CDR3 is CSARGTGGLEKLFF. The CDR3 nucleotides are TGCAGTGCTAGAGGAACAGGGGGCCTCGAAAAACTGTTTTTT.

This clonotype has at least ten counts. This chain uses TRBV5-6 with TRBJ1-5; 9 nucleotides line up with TRBD1. This CDR3 is built from 14 residues. The V segment lost 5 bases and the J segment 7 bases; nucleotides outside the gene matches: 7. Germline V gives CDR1 SGHDT, CDR2 YYEEEE. The CDR3 loop is CASSSGQGMQPQHF. CDR3 sequence (DNA): TGTGCCAGCAGTTCCGGACAGGGGATGCAGCCCCAGCATTTT. Using reference TRBV5-6 and TRBJ1-5 for the parts outside the CDR3, the full variable domain is DAGVTQSPTHLIKTRGQQVTLRCSPKSGHDTVSWYQQALGQGPQFIFQYYEEEERQRGNFPDRFSGHQFPNYSSELNVNALLLGDSALYLCASSSGQGMQPQHFGDGTRLSIL.

This clonotype was seen ten or more times. The V and J genes are TRBV19 and TRBJ1-6; D is uncertain. Germline V gives CDR1 LNHDA, CDR2 SQIVND (reference sequence). Deletions cut 7 bases from V and 8 bases from J, with 18 bases between. There are 15 residues in the CDR3. The CDR3 loop is CASKTTNLGDSPLHF. DNA for the CDR3: TGTGCCAGTAAAACGACAAACCTGGGCGATTCACCCCTCCACTTT. Combining the CDR3 with reference TRBV19 and TRBJ1-6 gives the whole variable domain DGGITQSPKYLFRKEGQNVTLSCEQNLNHDAMYWYRQDPGQGLRLIYYSQIVNDFQKGDIAEGYSVSREKKESFPLTVTSAQKNPTAFYLCASKTTNLGDSPLHFGNGTRLTVT.

This clonotype was seen at least ten times. The CDR3 here is CATSRDQGNSLTEAFF. In DNA form, the CDR3 reads TGTGCCACCAGCAGAGATCAAGGTAACAGCCTAACTGAAGCTTTCTTT. The J gene is TRBJ1-1, the V gene TRBV15; no definite D call. This CDR3 spans 16 amino acids. Between the trimmed V and J ends, which lost 0 bases and 5 bases, there was a span of 16 bases. Germline-derived CDR1 and CDR2 are LNHNV and YYDKDF (reference sequence).

This clonotype was seen ten or more times. The chain uses TRBV24-1 and TRBJ1-5, with D possibly matching TRBD1 (5 bases). Trimming removed 5 bases at V and 1 base at J, with 8 bases between. The CDR3 has 14 residues. Germline V gene sequence: CDR1 KGHDR, CDR2 SFDVKD. In DNA, the CDR3 is TGTGCCACCAGTGGGGGACTGAGCAATCAGCCCCAGCATTTT. Translation gives CATSGGLSNQPQHF.

This clonotype appeared a few times. The rearrangement uses TRBV5-1 and TRBJ1-1, with D possibly matching TRBD1 (5 bases). Trimming removed 0 bases at V and 1 base at J, with 10 bases between. This CDR3 spans 15 amino acids. Germline loops: CDR1 SGHRS, CDR2 YFSETQ. The CDR3 reads CASSLGWGPNTEAFF. In DNA form, the CDR3 reads TGCGCCAGCAGCTTGGGATGGGGACCGAACACTGAAGCTTTCTTT.

V gene TRBV20-1 combines with J gene TRBJ2-5; D assignment may be TRBD1 or TRBD2 (7 bases each). Germline loops: CDR1 DFQATT, CDR2 SNEGSKA (reference sequence). The germline V and J ends were trimmed by 0 bases and 5 bases, with 13 bases remaining between them. The CDR3 covers 14 residues. The chain's CDR3 is CSARERGRGETQYF. The CDR3 nucleotides are TGCAGTGCTAGAGAAAGGGGGCGGGGGGAGACCCAGTACTTC.

The genes are TRBV12-3 or TRBV12-4 and TRBJ2-1; D is unresolved. The CDR3 spans 11 residues. The V gene lost 6 bases and the J gene lost 6 bases, with 6 bases spanning the gap. The CDR3 loop reads CASSSLNEQFF. CDR3 nucleotides: TGTGCCAGCAGCTCCCTCAATGAGCAGTTCTTC.

This clonotype was recorded only once. The CDR3 sequence is CASSEDRRDTKTQYF. CDR3 in DNA: TGTGCCAGCAGTGAAGACAGGAGGGACACGAAGACCCAGTACTTC. V usage is TRBV2 and J usage is TRBJ2-5; D tentatively reads TRBD1 or TRBD2 (6 bases each). V was shortened by 1 base and J by 6 bases, with 15 bases between the two germline ends. The CDR3 covers 15 residues. CDR1 is SNHLY and CDR2 is FYNNEI in the germline V gene.

In this sample, this clonotype turned up many times. This sequence joins TRBV10-3 and TRBJ2-7; 7 positions agree with TRBD1. From germline, CDR1 is ENHRY and CDR2 SYGVKD. Germline trimming cut 0 bases from V and 4 bases from J; bases unmatched to any gene: 3. The CDR3 is 14 amino acids. CDR3 amino acids: CAISESTGKYEQYF. CDR3 in DNA: TGTGCCATCAGTGAGTCGACAGGGAAATACGAGCAGTACTTC.

This chain links TRBV14 with TRBJ1-2; D unresolved. CDR1 SGHDN and CDR2 FVKESK come from the germline V gene. The CDR3 is 13 amino acids. V was shortened by 1 base and J by 2 bases, with 5 bases between the two germline ends. CDR3 sequence reads: CASSQGRNYGYTF. The CDR3 coding sequence is TGTGCCAGCAGCCAAGGCCGGAACTATGGCTACACCTTC. Full variable domain (outside the CDR3, taken from reference TRBV14 and TRBJ1-2): EAGVTQFPSHSVIEKGQTVTLRCDPISGHDNLYWYRRVMGKEIKFLLHFVKESKQDESGMPNNRFLAERTGGTYSTLKVQPAELEDSGVYFCASSQGRNYGYTFGSGTRLTVV.

As concerns this clonotype: One base away lies a much larger clone, so this may be a sequencing read error. V is TRBV20-1 and J is TRBJ1-5; 7 nucleotides match TRBD1. CDR1 and CDR2 (germline): DFQATT, SNEGSKA (reference sequence). This CDR3 contains 13 residues. V shed 5 bases and J 7 bases; nucleotides not matched to a gene: 8. The CDR3 loop is CSADDRVNQPQHF. In DNA form, the CDR3 reads TGCAGTGCTGATGACAGGGTTAACCAGCCCCAGCATTTT.

V usage is TRBV5-1 and J usage is TRBJ2-7; 10 bases match TRBD2. The CDR3 is made up of 15 amino acids. V gave up 3 bases and J gave up 5 bases; unmatched junction bases: 8. Looked up from germline, CDR1 is SGHRS and CDR2 is YFSETQ. The chain's CDR3 is CASSSWTSGSDEQYF. The CDR3, as DNA: TGCGCCAGCAGCTCCTGGACTAGCGGCTCGGACGAGCAGTACTTC. Looking up the rest from reference TRBV5-1 and TRBJ2-7 gives the full variable domain: KAGVTQTPRYLIKTRGQQVTLSCSPISGHRSVSWYQQTPGQGLQFLFEYFSETQRNKGNFPGRFSGRQFSNSRSEMNVSTLELGDSALYLCASSSWTSGSDEQYFGPGTRLTVT.

V is TRBV20-1 and J is TRBJ2-7; D is perhaps TRBD1 (6 bases). Trimming left V 5 bases short and J 1 base short, with 9 bases between. Germline V CDR1 and CDR2: DFQATT, SNEGSKA (reference sequence). The CDR3 extends over 12 amino acids. The CDR3 sequence is CSAYRASYEQYF. As DNA, the CDR3 is TGCAGTGCTTACAGGGCTTCCTACGAGCAGTACTTC.

V usage is TRBV2 and J usage is TRBJ1-2; D ambiguous. Deletions cut 2 bases from V and 2 bases from J, with 6 bases between. The V gene's germline CDR1 is SNHLY and CDR2 FYNNEI. The CDR3 length is 13 residues. In nucleotides, the CDR3 is TGTGCCAGCAGTGAACAGAGAAACTATGGCTACACCTTC. This gives the protein CASSEQRNYGYTF.

J is TRBJ1-3 and V is TRBV10-3, with D unclear. V was trimmed by 3 bases and J by 0 bases, leaving 15 bases between them. The CDR3 length is 17 residues. Germline-derived CDR1 and CDR2 are ENHRY and SYGVKD. The CDR3 DNA is TGTGCCATCAGTGATGAAGTCTATAGGAGCTCTGGAAACACCATATATTTT. It encodes CAISDEVYRSSGNTIYF.

For this clonotype: This sequence may be a read error, since a much larger clone differs from it by one base. The CDR3 loop reads CASSPTEAQYF. DNA for the CDR3: TGTGCCAGCAGCCCGACAGAGGCCCAGTACTTC. The rearrangement links TRBV7-2 to TRBJ2-5; TRBD1 is a possible D gene (5 bases). The CDR3 contains 11 residues. Germline values: CDR1 SGHTA, CDR2 FQGNSA.

A remark on this clonotype: The junction shows a germline mismatch at one end, possibly a read error. The chain couples TRBV7-9 to TRBJ1-4; D is possibly TRBD1 (5 bases). Germline V CDR1 and CDR2: SEHNR, FQNEAQ (reference sequence). The CDR3 extends over 15 amino acids. The DNA of the CDR3 is TGCGCCAGCAGCTCCAGGGAATCAACTAATGAAAAACTGTTTTTT. Translated, it gives CASSSRESTNEKLFF.

Concerning this clonotype itself: A read error may explain this, as a much larger clone is one base away. The rearrangement links TRBV5-1 to TRBJ1-2; D ambiguous. The CDR3 is made up of 14 amino acids. In germline, CDR1 is SGHRS, CDR2 YFSETQ. CDR3 nucleotide sequence: TGCGCCAGCAGCTTGGGTCAGGAGGATTATGGCTACATCTTC. This sequence encodes CASSLGQEDYGYIF.

CDR3 residues: CAISEMAGNTEAFF. CDR3 DNA sequence: TGTGCCATCAGTGAGATGGCAGGGAACACTGAAGCTTTCTTT. The gene calls are TRBV10-3 and TRBJ1-1; D gene unclear. Trimming took 2 bases from V and 1 from J, leaving 8 bases between them. This CDR3 comprises 14 residues. Germline-derived CDR1 and CDR2 are ENHRY and SYGVKD.

As for this clonotype: At one of its ends the junction is not consistent with the germline gene, which may arise from a read error. This rearrangement joins TRBV19 to TRBJ1-2, with D possibly matching TRBD1 (5 bases). The germline V gene encodes CDR1 LNHDA and CDR2 SQIVND (reference sequence). The CDR3 covers 12 residues. CDR3 DNA sequence: TGTGCCAGTGGTATCGGGACTTATGGCTACACCTTC. The encoded protein is CASGIGTYGYTF.

The genes are TRBV10-1 and TRBJ2-2, with 12 bases aligning to TRBD1. V shed 6 bases and J 4 bases; nucleotides not matched to a gene: 3. This CDR3 comprises 15 residues. Germline V lookup: CDR1 WNHNN, CDR2 SYGVQD (reference sequence). The CDR3 nucleotides are TGCGCCAGCAGCCGGGACAGGGGGCTCACCGGGGAGCTGTTTTTT. This translates into CASSRDRGLTGELFF.

Comment on this clonotype: A single base separates this from a much larger clone, so it may be a read error. The CDR3 sequence is CASSLVGGQDQLQHF. The CDR3, as DNA: TGTGCCAGCAGCTTAGTGGGCGGGCAGGATCAGCTCCAGCATTTT. The chain combines TRBV7-9 with TRBJ1-5, with no clear D. This CDR3 spans 15 amino acids. Germline CDR1 and CDR2: SEHNR and FQNEAQ (reference sequence).

This chain uses TRBV6-5 with TRBJ2-2; possible D gene TRBD2, 5 bases. The ends were cut back, 3 bases at V and 5 bases at J, with 10 bases in the middle. The CDR3 extends over 14 amino acids. CDR1 and CDR2 from the germline V gene are MNHEY and SVGAGI. The CDR3: CASSYSWETGELFF. CDR3 in DNA: TGTGCCAGCAGTTATTCTTGGGAGACCGGGGAGCTGTTTTTT.

This clonotype was seen many times. V gene TRBV2 combines with J gene TRBJ1-1; no clear D. The CDR3 runs 14 residues. Germline lookup yields CDR1 SNHLY and CDR2 FYNNEI. Trimming shortened V by 2 bases and J by 5 bases, and 12 bases separated the two germline ends. The CDR3 DNA reads as TGTGCCAGCAGTGAACGGAGAGGTACTACTGAAGCTTTCTTT. Translation: CASSERRGTTEAFF.

A few counts support this clonotype. The chain has TRBV20-1 and TRBJ1-2, with 10 bases fitting TRBD1. J gave up 4 bases and V 5 bases, and 4 bases lay outside the gene matches. The CDR3 consists of 13 residues. Germline V CDR1 and CDR2: DFQATT, SNEGSKA (reference sequence). CDR3 in amino acids: CSAPGQGTYGYTF. The CDR3 nucleotides are TGCAGTGCTCCGGGACAGGGGACCTATGGCTACACCTTC.

About this clonotype itself: This clone may be a read error of a much larger clone one base away. The gene calls are TRBV6-4 and TRBJ2-7, with no clear D. The J call may be mistaken, given a closer DNA end match to TRBJ2-1. Germline CDR1 and CDR2: MRHNA and SNTAGT. The CDR3 extends over 13 amino acids. The CDR3 nucleotides are TGTGCCAGCACCCGCCAAGGGCAAAACGAGCAGTTCTTC. Translation: CASTRQGQNEQFF.

This rearrangement joins TRBV24-1 to TRBJ1-3, with a weak D call TRBD1 (5 bases). The V and J ends lost 5 bases and 4 bases respectively, with 17 bases between them. The CDR3 consists of 16 residues. From germline, CDR1 is KGHDR and CDR2 SFDVKD. The CDR3 nucleotides read TGTGCCACCAGTGCCGGTACCGGGACGGCCGGAAACACCATATATTTT. It is translated as CATSAGTGTAGNTIYF.

This clonotype turned up a few times. V usage is TRBV12-3 or TRBV12-4 and J usage is TRBJ1-2; D is unclear. Trimming shortened V by 7 bases and J by 6 bases, and 15 bases separated the two germline ends. The CDR3 runs to 13 residues. The CDR3 bases are TGTGCCAGCACCGTACTGGGGTCTCATGGCTACACCTTC. It codes for CASTVLGSHGYTF.

This clonotype appeared once. The J gene is TRBJ1-2, the V gene TRBV25-1, with D perhaps TRBD1 (5 bases). The CDR3 extends over 13 amino acids. From germline, CDR1 is MGHDK and CDR2 SYGVNS. The germline V and J ends were trimmed by 7 bases and 7 bases, with 16 bases remaining between them. The CDR3 loop is CASMASGTAGYTF. CDR3 nucleotides: TGTGCCAGCATGGCCTCCGGGACGGCTGGCTACACCTTC.